This is a list of T cell receptor beta chains from one sample in a study of blood T cell repertoires in COVID-19. Profiled with immunoSEQ multiplex PCR; TCRdb holds only in-frame clones, not every one. The sample shows around 170,000 clones, 88% of them seen only once. Sequencing used peripheral blood. Source of these receptors: a woman aged 25 to 39 with acute or convalescent COVID-19. Each CDR3 is given with its conserved first and last residue. The D gene is left open where the match is weak. Some rows have no size entry. The others give once, few or many, or a class for an expanded clone.

once	TRBD2	TRBV2	TRBJ2-7	TGTGCCAGCAGCCGAGCGGGAGGGGCCTACGAGCAGTACTTC	CASSRAGGAYEQYF
NA	NA	TRBV21-1	TRBJ2-7	TGTGCCAGCAGCCACCTAGGGACTAGCGGGAGACAGGGGACCTACGAGCAGTACTTC	CASSHLGTSGRQGTYEQYF
NA	TRBD2	TRBV18	TRBJ2-1	TGTGCCAGCTCACCGAGCGGGAGAGAGAATGAGCAGTTCTTC	CASSPSGRENEQFF
NA	NA	TRBV5-4	TRBJ2-1	TGTGCCAGCAGCTTCCTCCCCGACTATGGTGAGCAGTTCTTC	CASSFLPDYGEQFF
NA	TRBD2	TRBV4-2	TRBJ2-3	TGTGCCAGCAGCCTCTCGGGAGGGCCTAGCACAGATACGCAGTATTTT	CASSLSGGPSTDTQYF
few	NA	TRBV4-2	TRBJ1-3	TGTGCCAGCAGCGACCCCGGGGGAAACACCATATATTTT	CASSDPGGNTIYF
NA	NA	TRBV14	TRBJ1-1	TGTGCCAGCAGCCAAGAGAGGGAGGGTACTGAAGCTTTCTTT	CASSQEREGTEAFF
NA	NA	TRBV7-9	TRBJ2-1	TGTGCCAGCAGCTTAGAGGGTAGCGGAGACCAGTTCTTC	CASSLEGSGDQFF
NA	NA	TRBV4-1	TRBJ2-1	TGCGCCAGCAGCCGGTATCCGGGTGAGCAGTTCTTC	CASSRYPGEQFF
NA	NA	TRBV28	TRBJ1-5	TGTGCCAGCACCCGTACAGCTCTCGAAGATCAGCCCCAGCATTTT	CASTRTALEDQPQHF
NA	NA	TRBV4-2	TRBJ2-1	TGTGCCAGCAGCCAAGAGGGGGGTGAGCAGTTCTTC	CASSQEGGEQFF
NA	NA	TRBV18	TRBJ2-1	TGTGCCAGCTCCCGCAACCAGGGCCTTCTTCTCAATGAGCAGTTCTTC	CASSRNQGLLLNEQFF
once	NA	TRBV28	TRBJ2-5	TGTGCCAGCAGTTTAAGGCTGAGGTTAGGGACCCAGTACTTC	CASSLRLRLGTQYF